A single T cell receptor beta chain is shown here with its context. The target antigen is unknown. This entry belongs to a study of vaccination effects on CD4 cells after COVID-19. Study conclusions and caveats: Common cold coronaviruses were cross-recognized by only 1 of 255 vaccine-induced clones in healthy vaccinees.

Expansion with viral peptide pools was applied to antigen-specific CD4+ T cells by the ViraFEST assay prior to sequencing. Cells that had been cultured for 10 days were the source of isolated CD4+ T cells. According to the study, vaccine recipients showed no prior SARS-CoV-2 infection and negative nucleocapsid antibodies. Cultivation was performed at 1.5 million to 2.5 million PBMC per well with 10 IU/ml IL-2 and roughly 9.3 ug/ml peptides added. Each culture had half its medium swapped for IL-2 medium on days 3 and 7. TCRdb's table, derived via immunoSEQ multiplex PCR, lists solely in-frame clones and lacks some. The data show about 71,000 clones, with approximately 80% seen just once and more than 9% held by the top ten. Germline values: CDR1 GTSNPN, CDR2 SVGIG (reference sequence). The CDR3 consists of 15 residues. The V segment lost 5 bases and the J segment 2 bases; nucleotides outside the gene matches: 6.

The starting material was CD4+ T cells from PBMCs cultured with SARS-CoV-2 spike peptides, obtained before COVID-19 vaccination. This sequence joins TRBV30 and TRBJ2-1, with TRBD1 matching over 10 bases. This sequence originates from a human donor who received a COVID-19 vaccine. The CDR3: CAWGKTGGPYNEQFF. The CDR3 coding sequence is TGTGCCTGGGGCAAGACAGGGGGCCCCTACAATGAGCAGTTCTTC.